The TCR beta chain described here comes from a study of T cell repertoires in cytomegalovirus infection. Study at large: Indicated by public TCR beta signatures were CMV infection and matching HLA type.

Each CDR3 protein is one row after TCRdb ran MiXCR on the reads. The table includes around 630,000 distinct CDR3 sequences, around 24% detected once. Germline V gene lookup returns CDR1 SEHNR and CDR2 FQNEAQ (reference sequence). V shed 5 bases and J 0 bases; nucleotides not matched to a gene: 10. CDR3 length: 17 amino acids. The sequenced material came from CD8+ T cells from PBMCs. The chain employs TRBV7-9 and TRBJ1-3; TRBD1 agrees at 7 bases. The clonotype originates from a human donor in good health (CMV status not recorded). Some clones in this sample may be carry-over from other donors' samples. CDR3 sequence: CASSPTLGGHSGNTIYF. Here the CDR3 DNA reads TGTGCCAGCAGCCCTACTTTAGGGGGCCACTCTGGAAACACCATATATTTT.